This TCR beta chain is drawn from a study of T-cell reconstitution after alpha-beta-depleted transplantation in children. This CDR3 comprises 14 residues. V lost 5 bases, J lost 1 base, and 5 bases stayed unmatched. The germline V gene encodes CDR1 SEHNR and CDR2 FQNEAQ (reference sequence). Findings of the study overall: T-cell numbers and diversity one year post-transplant derived largely from freshly generated T cells.

Researchers prepared the TCRbeta library using unique molecular identifiers, the study reports. In TCRdb, the PCR reads were re-called with MiXCR into one record per CDR3 protein. The sample yields about 980,000 distinct CDR3 sequences, about 30% seen once. Comment on this clonotype: Antigen specificity is unknown.

J is TRBJ2-7 and V is TRBV7-9; 7 positions agree with TRBD1. The sample was PBMCs, mostly from graft donor cells, taken 360 days after TCRalphabeta/CD19-depleted stem cell transplant. This sequence originates from a boy in the first two years of life who had a stem cell transplant for SCID, so the T cells may come from the graft donor. As DNA, the CDR3 is TGTGCCAGCAGCAGAGGGACAGTTTCCTACGAGCAGTACTTC. The encoded protein is CASSRGTVSYEQYF.